This TCR beta chain derives from a study of T cells in Graves' hyperthyroidism and ophthalmopathy. At least ten counts were recorded for this clonotype. RNA transcripts served as the template for amplifying TCR beta CDR3 regions. A set of HTBI primers served as the primers for a first-round RT-PCR of the TCR CDR3. Each CDR3 protein gets one entry after TCRdb re-called the multiplex PCR reads with MiXCR. The data hold 45,000 or so distinct CDR3 sequences, with around 49% observed a single time. The V gene's germline CDR1 is MNHEY and CDR2 SVGAGI. V lost 6 bases and J lost 12, with 21 bases in between. This CDR3 has 15 amino acids.

This clonotype was sampled from a woman aged 45-60 years with Graves' hyperthyroidism. The chain combines TRBV6-5 with TRBJ1-6; D is possibly TRBD1 (6 bases). Sequencing was performed on peripheral blood or thyroid tissue (not recorded which). The CDR3 DNA sequence: TGTGCCAGCAGGCACCTTGGGACAAGGTTGCTACCCCTCCACTTT. Protein product: CASRHLGTRLLPLHF.